This TCR beta chain was sequenced during a study of blood T cell repertoires in COVID-19. Study-wide context: Specimens from acute and convalescent COVID-19 originated in the United States, Italy and Spain. Nucleic acid was either cDNA or gDNA, and it came from T cells, B-cell-depleted T cells, or PBMCs.

CDR3 length equals 16 residues. V shed 0 bases and J shed 3 bases, with 12 bases lying between them. Germline V lookup: CDR1 KGHSH, CDR2 LQKENI. Followed over time, Seattle patients had been enrolled while infection was active. Source study methods: Nucleated cell number was recorded as an estimate derived from reference gene primer amplification. Profiling relied on immunoSEQ multiplex PCR, and the TCRdb table lists in-frame clones only, not all of them. Clone size and the V and J calls come from that table; the DNA yielded D and trimming. Here the sample spans about 150,000 clones, around 87% being singletons. This clone was counted a few times.

This TCR came from a man aged 18 to 29 with COVID-19, enrolled during active disease. Sequences were obtained from peripheral blood. The chain carries TRBV18 and TRBJ2-1; tentative D call: TRBD2 (5 bases). The CDR3 DNA sequence: TGTGCCAGCTCACCACCGGGGAGTCAGCGCTACAATGAGCAGTTCTTC. Translated: CASSPPGSQRYNEQFF.